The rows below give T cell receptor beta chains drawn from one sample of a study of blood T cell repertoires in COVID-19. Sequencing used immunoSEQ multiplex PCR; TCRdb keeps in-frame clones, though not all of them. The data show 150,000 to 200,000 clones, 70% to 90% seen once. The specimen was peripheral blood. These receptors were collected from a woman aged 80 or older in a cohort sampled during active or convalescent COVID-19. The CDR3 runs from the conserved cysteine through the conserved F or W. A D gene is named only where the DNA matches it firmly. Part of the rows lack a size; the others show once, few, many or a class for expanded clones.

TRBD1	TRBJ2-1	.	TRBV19	CASSVQGPGEQFF	TGTGCCAGTAGTGTACAGGGGCCCGGGGAGCAGTTCTTC
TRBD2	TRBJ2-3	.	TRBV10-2	CASRGLAGTTDTQYF	TGCGCCAGTAGGGGACTAGCGGGAACCACAGATACGCAGTATTTT
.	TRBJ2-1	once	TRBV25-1	CASGSQRNNEQFF	TGTGCCAGCGGGTCCCAGCGTAACAATGAGCAGTTCTTC
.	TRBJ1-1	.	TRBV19	CASSTKRNTEAFF	TGTGCCAGTAGTACCAAGAGGAACACTGAAGCTTTCTTT
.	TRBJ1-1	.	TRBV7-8	CASSPPWERRTEAFF	TGTGCCAGCAGCCCGCCATGGGAGAGGAGAACTGAAGCTTTCTTT
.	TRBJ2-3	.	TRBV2	CASREGVTDTQYF	TGTGCCAGCAGGGAGGGTGTCACAGATACGCAGTATTTT
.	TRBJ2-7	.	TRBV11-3	CASSVTGSVGEQYF	TGTGCCAGCAGCGTCACAGGGTCGGTTGGCGAGCAGTACTTC
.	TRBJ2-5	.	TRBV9	CASSTPGIQETQYF	TGTGCCAGCAGCACCCCAGGGATTCAAGAGACCCAGTACTTC
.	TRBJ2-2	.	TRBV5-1	CASSLVASNTGELFF	TGCGCCAGCAGCTTGGTAGCCTCGAACACCGGGGAGCTGTTTTTT
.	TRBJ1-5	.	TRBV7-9	CASSFTGGNQPQHF	TGTGCCAGCAGCTTCACCGGAGGCAATCAGCCCCAGCATTTT
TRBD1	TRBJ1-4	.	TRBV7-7	CASSSGQGDEKLFF	TGTGCTAGCAGCTCGGGACAGGGGGATGAAAAACTGTTTTTT
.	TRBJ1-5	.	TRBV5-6	CASSLEGVRQQPQHF	TGTGCCAGCAGCTTGGAAGGGGTGAGGCAGCAGCCCCAGCATTTT
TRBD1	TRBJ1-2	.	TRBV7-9	CASSRDSHGYTF	TGTGCCAGCAGCCGGGACAGCCATGGCTACACCTTC
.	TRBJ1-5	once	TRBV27	CASSWLQGFWQPQHF	TGTGCCAGCAGTTGGCTCCAGGGATTCTGGCAGCCCCAGCATTTT
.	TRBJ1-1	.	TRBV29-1	CSYSRGNTEAFF	TGCAGCTACTCCAGGGGAAACACTGAAGCTTTCTTT
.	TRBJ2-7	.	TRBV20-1	CSARPGYEQYF	TGCAGTGCTAGGCCCGGGTACGAGCAGTACTTC
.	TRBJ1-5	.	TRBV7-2	CASSSSGGPTYLPKPQHF	TGTGCCAGCAGCAGTAGCGGGGGGCCTACCTACCTCCCGAAGCCCCAGCATTTT
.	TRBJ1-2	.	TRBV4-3	CASSQDMYPLYGYTF	TGCGCCAGCAGCCAAGATATGTACCCCCTATATGGCTACACCTTC
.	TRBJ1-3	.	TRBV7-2	CASSLGGISGNTIYF	TGTGCCAGCAGCTTAGGAGGGATCTCTGGAAACACCATATATTTT
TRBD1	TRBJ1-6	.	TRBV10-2	CASIERTGGALHF	TGCGCCAGCATTGAAAGGACAGGAGGGGCCCTCCACTTT
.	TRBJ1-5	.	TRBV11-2	CASSPLGVSNQPQHF	TGTGCCAGCAGCCCCCTTGGAGTGAGCAATCAGCCCCAGCATTTT
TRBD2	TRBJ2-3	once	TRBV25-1	CASSRTSGGDTQYF	TGTGCCAGCAGTCGCACTAGCGGGGGAGATACGCAGTATTTT
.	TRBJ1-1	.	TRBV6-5	CASSYEKNTEAFF	TGTGCCAGCAGTTACGAGAAGAACACTGAAGCTTTCTTT
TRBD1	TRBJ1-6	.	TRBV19	CASKTGQARSPLHF	TGTGCCAGTAAAACGGGACAGGCCAGATCACCCCTCCACTTT
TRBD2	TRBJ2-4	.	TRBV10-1	CASSSGTSGGKNIQYF	TGCGCCAGCAGCTCAGGGACTAGCGGGGGGAAAAACATTCAGTACTTC
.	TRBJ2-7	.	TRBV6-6	CASRKGELDEQYF	TGTGCCAGCCGAAAAGGAGAACTCGACGAGCAGTACTTC
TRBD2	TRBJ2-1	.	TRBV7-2	CASSLGASGRIEQFF	TGTGCCAGCAGCTTAGGGGCTAGCGGGAGGATCGAGCAGTTCTTC
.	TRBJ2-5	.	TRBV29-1	CSTRRETQYF	TGCAGCACGCGCCGGGAGACCCAGTACTTC
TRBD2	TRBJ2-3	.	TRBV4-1	CASSQPGLVLSRRTDTQYF	TGCGCCAGCAGCCAACCGGGACTAGTACTCAGTAGGAGAACAGATACGCAGTATTTT
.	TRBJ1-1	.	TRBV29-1	CSVEREAMNTEAFF	TGCAGCGTCGAGCGAGAAGCCATGAACACTGAAGCTTTCTTT
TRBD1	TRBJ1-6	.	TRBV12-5	CASGRTGDSPLHF	TGTGCTAGTGGTCGGACAGGGGACTCACCCCTCCACTTT
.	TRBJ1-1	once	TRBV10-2	CASSGTATEAFF	TGCGCCAGCAGCGGAACAGCCACTGAAGCTTTCTTT
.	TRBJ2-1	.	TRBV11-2	CASSWTGENEQFF	TGTGCCAGCAGCTGGACGGGAGAAAATGAGCAGTTCTTC
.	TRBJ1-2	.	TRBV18	CASSPRQINYGYTF	TGTGCCAGCTCACCCAGGCAGATAAACTATGGCTACACCTTC
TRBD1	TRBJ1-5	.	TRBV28	CASSSWDRSDQPQHF	TGTGCCAGCAGTTCCTGGGACAGGAGCGATCAGCCCCAGCATTTT
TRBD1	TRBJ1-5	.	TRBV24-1	CATAQGTQPQHF	TGTGCCACCGCACAGGGGACTCAGCCCCAGCATTTT
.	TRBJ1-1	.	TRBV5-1	CASLGDTEAFF	TGCGCCAGCCTCGGGGACACTGAAGCTTTCTTT
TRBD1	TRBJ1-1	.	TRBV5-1	CASSLQGTGMNTEAFF	TGCGCCAGCAGCTTACAGGGGACTGGGATGAACACTGAAGCTTTCTTT
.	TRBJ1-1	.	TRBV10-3	CAISESLSGGTEAFF	TGTGCCATCAGTGAGTCGTTAAGTGGGGGGACTGAAGCTTTCTTT
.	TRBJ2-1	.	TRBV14	CASSQRAGGQYNEQFF	TGTGCCAGCAGCCAACGTGCCGGGGGACAGTACAATGAGCAGTTCTTC
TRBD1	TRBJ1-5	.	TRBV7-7	CASSETGGKNQPQHF	TGTGCTAGCAGCGAGACAGGGGGAAAAAATCAGCCCCAGCATTTT
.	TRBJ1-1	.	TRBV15	CATSTRTADTEAFF	TGTGCCACCAGCACACGGACAGCCGACACTGAAGCTTTCTTT
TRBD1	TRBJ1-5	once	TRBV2	CASSGQGRGSNQPQHF	TGTGCCAGCAGCGGACAGGGCAGGGGTAGCAATCAGCCCCAGCATTTT
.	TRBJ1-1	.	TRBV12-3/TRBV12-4	CASTSHRGTEAFF	TGTGCCAGCACAAGCCACCGGGGGACTGAAGCTTTCTTT
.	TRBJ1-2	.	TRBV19	CASSIEGRGYTF	TGTGCCAGTAGTATAGAAGGCAGGGGCTACACCTTC
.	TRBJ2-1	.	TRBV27	CASSLGGWSYNEQFF	TGTGCCAGCAGTTTAGGGGGGTGGTCCTACAATGAGCAGTTCTTC
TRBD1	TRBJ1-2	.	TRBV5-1	CASSPNSPGGDGYTF	TGCGCCAGCAGCCCCAATTCCCCAGGGGGAGATGGCTACACCTTC
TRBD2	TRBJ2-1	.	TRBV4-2	CASSQALLAGAYNEQFF	TGTGCCAGCAGCCAAGCACTACTAGCGGGGGCGTACAATGAGCAGTTCTTC
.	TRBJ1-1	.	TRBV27	CASSLGPRGAAFF	TGTGCCAGCAGTTTAGGTCCCCGTGGGGCGGCTTTCTTT
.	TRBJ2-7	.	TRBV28	CASYDRGYEQYF	TGTGCCAGTTATGACAGAGGCTACGAGCAGTACTTC
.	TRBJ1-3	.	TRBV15	CATSPERGLHQLPGNTIYF	TGTGCCACCAGTCCAGAGAGGGGACTTCATCAACTGCCTGGAAACACCATATATTTT
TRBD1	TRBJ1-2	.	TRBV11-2	CASSFGDRGLGYGYTF	TGTGCCAGCAGCTTCGGGGACAGGGGATTGGGTTATGGCTACACCTTC
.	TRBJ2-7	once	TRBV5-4	CASRNGGAYEQYF	TGTGCCAGCAGAAATGGGGGGGCATACGAGCAGTACTTC